These 28 T cell receptor beta chains share one sample of origin, sequenced in a study of T cell clonality in common variable immunodeficiency. Study-level results: Common variable immunodeficiency TCR beta sequences reportedly had fewer deletions and N-nucleotide insertions.

The assay was immunoSEQ multiplex PCR, and TCRdb's table has in-frame clones only and misses some. The table lists fewer than 20,000 clones, with no singletons. For these TCRs, the target antigens are not known. Sequencing was carried out using peripheral blood mononuclear cells. These receptor sequences come from a human donor with common variable immunodeficiency.

This clone was seen repeatedly, ten times or more. The read halts 3 residues ahead of the CDR3 end, with the missing end drawn from the germline J gene. The rearrangement uses TRBV10-1 and TRBJ1-3, with 7 bases matching TRBD1. The CDR3 totals 16 residues. V shed 1 base, J shed 0 bases, and the junction held 3 bases outside the gene matches. Germline V gene lookup returns CDR1 WNHNN and CDR2 SYGVQD (reference sequence). CDR3: CASSELTGYSGNTIYF. The DNA read from the CDR3 is TGCGCCAGCAGTGAGTTGACAGGGTACTCTGGAAACACC.

Regarding this clone: The CDR3 is cut off 3 residues early in the read; its end comes from the germline J gene. The rearrangement uses TRBV2 and TRBJ2-5; D tentatively reads TRBD1 or TRBD2 (5 bases each). The CDR3 covers 16 residues. CDR1 is SNHLY, CDR2 FYNNEI, per germline. Deletions cut 6 bases from V and 5 bases from J, with 22 bases between. CDR3 in amino acids: CASRETGLPRGETQYF. The covered CDR3 bases are TGTGCCAGCAGAGAAACGGGCCTCCCGAGGGGCGAGACC.

This clone has more than one count but fewer than ten. The read falls 3 residues short of the CDR3 end, and the missing part is taken from the germline J gene. The chain is built from TRBV6-1 and TRBJ2-7, with a possible D match to TRBD2 (5 bases). CDR1 is MNHNS, CDR2 SASEGT, per germline. The germline V and J ends were trimmed by 4 bases and 3 bases, with 13 bases remaining between them. The CDR3 has 14 amino acids. CDR3 sequence reads: CASSAGFSNYEQYF. CDR3 DNA, as far as it was read: TGTGCCAGCAGTGCGGGGTTTAGTAACTACGAG.

This clone was observed a few times. Read coverage stops 3 residues before the CDR3 terminus; the germline J gene supplies the remainder. The gene calls are TRBV19 and TRBJ1-2, with TRBD1 matching over 8 bases. The V gene's germline CDR1 is LNHDA and CDR2 SQIVND (reference sequence). V dropped 5 bases and J dropped 2; count of bases not matched to a gene: 4. The CDR3 is made up of 14 amino acids. CDR3 amino acids: CASSEWTGNYGYTF. The CDR3 DNA, read in part, is TGTGCCAGTAGTGAGTGGACAGGGAACTATGGC.

This clone was counted between two and nine times. The observed sequence ends 3 residues before the CDR3 terminus, with the missing tail filled in from the germline J gene. The V and J genes are TRBV5-1 and TRBJ2-7; 11 bases are a match to TRBD2. This CDR3 spans 16 amino acids. Germline lookup yields CDR1 SGHRS and CDR2 YFSETQ. Trimming cost V 1 base and J 3 bases; bases outside gene matches: 6. The covered CDR3 bases are TGCGCCAGCAGCTTGCTTGCTAGCGGGGGGAGCTACGAG. This encodes CASSLLASGGSYE. The whole CDR3 sequence reads CASSLLASGGSYEQYF.

This clone was detected only a few times. The CDR3 here is CASIQGGSYNEQFF. CDR3 DNA (partial): TGTGCCAGTATCCAGGGGGGATCCTACAATGAG. The chain carries TRBV19 and TRBJ2-1; D may be TRBD1 (7 bases). The read finishes 3 residues shy of the CDR3 end, and the germline J gene is used to complete it. CDR1 is LNHDA, CDR2 SQIVND, per germline (reference sequence). The CDR3 spans 14 residues. Trimming stripped 7 bases from V and 1 base from J, with 11 bases between.

This clone is classed as medium-sized (0.01 to 0.1%). With the read ending 3 residues before the CDR3 end, the germline J gene is used to fill in that end. The chain couples TRBV5-1 to TRBJ1-1; D possibly corresponds to TRBD1 (5 bases). Germline CDR1 reads SGHRS; CDR2 reads YFSETQ. Deletions cut 4 bases from V and 4 bases from J, with 17 bases between. CDR3 length equals 15 residues. The CDR3 bases that were read are TGCGCCAGCAGCCGTGACCCTCAGGGAGGCACTGAA. Translated: CASSRDPQGGTE. In full, the CDR3 reads CASSRDPQGGTEAFF. The whole variable domain, remainder taken from reference TRBV5-1 and TRBJ1-1, is KAGVTQTPRYLIKTRGQQVTLSCSPISGHRSVSWYQQTPGQGLQFLFEYFSETQRNKGNFPGRFSGRQFSNSRSEMNVSTLELGDSALYLCASSRDPQGGTEAFFGQGTRLTVV.

This clone was observed a few times. Sequencing ends 3 residues short of the CDR3 end; the germline J gene provides the rest. The chain recombines TRBV2 with TRBJ2-4; 8 positions agree with TRBD2. The trim removed 0 bases at V and 4 bases at J, leaving 8 bases unmatched. The germline CDR1 and CDR2 sequences are SNHLY and FYNNEI. The CDR3 totals 17 residues. The CDR3 loop reads CASSEARGARGKNIQYF. CDR3 DNA, as far as it was read: TGTGCCAGCAGTGAAGCGCGGGGGGCGAGGGGGAAAAACATT.

CDR3 DNA, as far as it was read: TGTGCCAGCAGTAAAAGCGGGGGGTACTACAATGAG. It codes for CASSKSGGYYNE. In full, the CDR3 reads CASSKSGGYYNEQFF. V usage is TRBV2 and J usage is TRBJ2-1, with TRBD2 identical over 9 bases. With the read ending 3 residues before the CDR3 end, the germline J gene is used to fill in that end. The CDR3 sequence is 15 residues long. V trimming: 5 bases; J trimming: 3 bases; junction bases outside the gene matches: 5. Germline loops: CDR1 SNHLY, CDR2 FYNNEI.

This clone was counted many times. The missing CDR3 end, 3 residues past where the read stops, is filled in from the germline J gene. This chain uses TRBV5-1 with TRBJ1-1; tentative D call: TRBD1 (5 bases). This CDR3 region has 13 residues. With 2 bases removed from V and 5 bases from J, the gap between germline ends came to 10 bases. CDR1 and CDR2 (germline): SGHRS, YFSETQ. The sequenced part of the CDR3 DNA is TGCGCCAGCAGCTTCGAGGGGCGAACTGAA. It specifies CASSFEGRTE. The entire CDR3 sequence reads CASSFEGRTEAFF.

This clone was picked up a small number of times. The observed sequence ends 3 residues before the CDR3 terminus, with the missing tail filled in from the germline J gene. The chain is built from TRBV30 and TRBJ1-3; a weak D match, TRBD1 (6 bases). The CDR3 sequence is 15 residues long. Trimming left V 0 bases short and J 0 bases short, with 9 bases between. CDR1 GTSNPN and CDR2 SVGIG come from the germline V gene (reference sequence). Incomplete CDR3 DNA: TGTGCCTGGAGTGTGGACAGACACTCTGGAAACACC. The encoded protein is CAWSVDRHSGNT. The full CDR3 protein reads CAWSVDRHSGNTIYF.

In its sample, this clone was seen a few times. With the read ending 3 residues before the CDR3 end, the germline J gene is used to fill in that end. This chain joins TRBV18 and TRBJ2-1, with 14 bases aligning to TRBD2. This CDR3 spans 17 amino acids. Germline CDR1 KGHSH, CDR2 LQKENI. V shed 3 bases and J 4 bases; nucleotides not matched to a gene: 5. CDR3 sequence reads: CASSPGTSGGLYNEQFF. The sequenced part of the CDR3 DNA is TGTGCCAGCTCACCTGGGACTAGCGGGGGCCTATACAATGAG.

This clone was seen more than once but under ten times. The read ends 3 residues early relative to the CDR3; the germline J gene fills the gap. The gene calls are TRBV2 and TRBJ2-1, with D possibly matching TRBD2 (6 bases). V was clipped by 7 bases and J by 9 bases, with 16 bases between them. The CDR3 runs 13 residues. Germline CDR1 is SNHLY and CDR2 is FYNNEI. The CDR3 DNA, read in part, is TGTGCCAGCACCCGACTGACTAGTAGTGAG. Its translation is CASTRLTSSE. The entire CDR3 reads CASTRLTSSEQFF.

Turning to this clone: The DNA ends 3 residues before the CDR3 does, and the rest of the CDR3 is filled in from the germline J gene. This chain joins TRBV10-3 and TRBJ2-7, with 9 bases aligning to TRBD2. The CDR3 runs to 15 residues. Losses at the gene ends were 5 bases for V and 5 bases for J; bases not matched to a gene: 10. Germline CDR1 reads ENHRY; CDR2 reads SYGVKD. The sequenced CDR3 bases are TGTGCCATCAGTTGGGAGGCGGGGGGGCGAAACGAG. Amino acids: CAISWEAGGRNE. The full CDR3 protein is CAISWEAGGRNEQYF.

On this clone: The DNA ends 3 residues before the CDR3 does, and the rest of the CDR3 is filled in from the germline J gene. The chain joins TRBV7-9 to TRBJ1-3, with a weak D call TRBD1 (6 bases). V was shortened by 8 bases and J by 2 bases, with 16 bases between the two germline ends. CDR1 and CDR2 from the germline V gene are SEHNR and FQNEAQ (reference sequence). This CDR3 has 15 amino acids. The sequenced part of the CDR3 DNA is TGTGCCAGCTTCGCTCTGGGGGCTGCTGGAAACACC. This gives the protein CASFALGAAGNT. Given in full, the CDR3 is CASFALGAAGNTIYF.

A note on this clone: The read is 3 residues too short to cover the CDR3 end, so that end is filled in from the germline J gene. The chain links TRBV7-9 to TRBJ1-4; perhaps TRBD1 as D (6 bases). The CDR3 is 14 residues long. CDR1 SEHNR and CDR2 FQNEAQ come from the germline V gene (reference sequence). Trimming cost V 0 bases and J 8 bases, with 10 bases left between them. The CDR3 DNA, read in part, is TGTGCCAGCAGCTTAGCACAAGGGGGAGAAAAA. The encoded protein is CASSLAQGGEK. The CDR3, in full, reads CASSLAQGGEKLFF.

Turning to this clone: Read sequence stops 3 residues before the CDR3 end, and the germline J gene provides the missing end. The J gene is TRBJ1-6, the V gene TRBV19, with unresolved D. This CDR3 has 12 amino acids. Germline CDR1 is LNHDA and CDR2 is SQIVND (reference sequence). The CDR3 bases that were read are TGTGCCAGTAGCGGGTCGTCCGCTGCC. Amino acid sequence: CASSGSSAA. The whole CDR3 is CASSGSSAALHF. Filled out from reference TRBV19 and TRBJ1-6, the complete variable domain reads DGGITQSPKYLFRKEGQNVTLSCEQNLNHDAMYWYRQDPGQGLRLIYYSQIVNDFQKGDIAEGYSVSREKKESFPLTVTSAQKNPTAFYLCASSGSSAALHFGNGTRLTVT.

This clone has a handful of counts. Read coverage stops 3 residues before the CDR3 terminus; the germline J gene supplies the remainder. V usage is TRBV7-2 and J usage is TRBJ2-2; 8 bases fit TRBD2. The CDR3 loop spans 14 amino acids. The trim removed 6 bases at V and 7 bases at J, leaving 7 bases unmatched. Germline values: CDR1 SGHTA, CDR2 FQGNSA. The sequenced CDR3 bases are TGTGCCAGCAGACCTAGCGGGTTTGACGGGGAG. Translation gives CASRPSGFDGE. The CDR3, in full, reads CASRPSGFDGELFF.

This clone is termed medium-sized (0.01 to 0.1%). CDR3 DNA, as far as it was read: TGTGCCAGCAGTTCCCAGGGGGCCAACACCGGGGAG. Its translation is CASSSQGANTGE. The entire CDR3 protein reads CASSSQGANTGELFF. V and J are TRBV27 and TRBJ2-2; TRBD1 agrees at 8 bases. Coverage ceases 3 residues before the CDR3 finishes, and the germline J gene fills in the end. The CDR3 sequence is 15 residues long. V shed 4 bases and J 2 bases; nucleotides not matched to a gene: 3. Germline CDR1 and CDR2: MNHEY and SMNVEV (reference sequence).

This clone has ten or more counts. The read terminates 3 residues before the CDR3 end, so the remaining end is supplied by the germline J gene. The gene calls are TRBV18 and TRBJ1-4, with 8 bases identical to TRBD1. The junction had 6 bases not matched to a gene; V was cut back by 5 bases and J by 1 base. The CDR3 covers 16 residues. The V gene's germline CDR1 is KGHSH and CDR2 LQKENI. The CDR3 is CASSSTGGGTNEKLFF. The DNA read from the CDR3 is TGTGCCAGCTCATCCACAGGGGGAGGAACTAATGAAAAA.

This clone occurred a few times. The read gets to within 3 residues of the CDR3 end, and the germline J gene fills in the rest. The chain employs TRBV18 and TRBJ1-1; D unclear. The ends were cut back, 0 bases at V and 6 bases at J, with 8 bases in the middle. CDR1 is KGHSH and CDR2 is LQKENI in the germline V gene. This CDR3 has 13 amino acids. The CDR3 loop reads CASSPPLIPEAFF. CDR3 DNA, as far as it was read: TGTGCCAGCTCACCACCGCTAATCCCTGAA.

There are a few counts of this clone. The sequenced fragment ends 3 residues before the CDR3 boundary, so the rest is inferred from the germline J gene. V is TRBV18 and J is TRBJ1-1; D possibly corresponds to TRBD1 (6 bases). V gave up 3 bases and J gave up 3 bases, with 11 bases separating them. CDR3 size: 14 residues. Germline CDR1 reads KGHSH; CDR2 reads LQKENI. Partial CDR3 DNA: TGTGCCAGCTCACCCTCAGGGGTGGACACTGAA. Residues: CASSPSGVDTE. The full CDR3 protein reads CASSPSGVDTEAFF. Full variable domain (missing parts from reference TRBV18 and TRBJ1-1): NAGVMQNPRHLVRRRGQEARLRCSPMKGHSHVYWYRQLPEEGLKFMVYLQKENIIDESGMPKERFSAEFPKEGPSILRIQQVVRGDSAAYFCASSPSGVDTEAFFGQGTRLTVV.

About this clone: The sequence runs out 3 residues before the end of the CDR3; the remainder is reconstructed from the germline J gene. The rearrangement joins TRBV19 to TRBJ2-2, with D possibly TRBD1 on 5 matching bases. Germline loops: CDR1 LNHDA, CDR2 SQIVND (reference sequence). This CDR3 is built from 14 residues. The V end was cut by 7 bases, the J end by 3 bases, with 12 bases between. CDR3 sequence: CASKGQGHTGELFF. CDR3 DNA, as far as it was read: TGTGCCAGTAAAGGGCAGGGCCACACCGGGGAG.

In its sample, this clone was seen a few times. The CDR3 loop is CASSLIDRVSRTEAFF. Partial CDR3 DNA: TGTGCCAGCAGCTTAATAGACAGGGTATCGCGCACTGAA. The chain employs TRBV7-3 and TRBJ1-1; 7 bases line up with TRBD1. The observed sequence ends 3 residues before the CDR3 terminus, with the missing tail filled in from the germline J gene. The V gene end was trimmed by 1 base and the J gene end by 4 bases; junction bases not matched to a gene: 9. This CDR3 contains 16 residues. Germline CDR1 reads SGHTA; CDR2 reads FQGTGA. The full variable domain, with the rest looked up from reference TRBV7-3 and TRBJ1-1, is GAGVSQTPSNKVTEKGKYVELRCDPISGHTALYWYRQSLGQGPEFLIYFQGTGAADDSGLPNDRFFAVRPEGSVSTLKIQRTERGDSAVYLCASSLIDRVSRTEAFFGQGTRLTVV.

This clone was seen many times. The read comes to an end 3 residues before the CDR3 does, leaving the germline J gene to fill in the end. The chain joins TRBV2 to TRBJ1-1, with 7 bases fitting TRBD1. The CDR3 runs 15 residues. Unmatched junction bases numbered 5, after V lost 3 bases and J lost 1 base. Germline values: CDR1 SNHLY, CDR2 FYNNEI. The part of the CDR3 DNA that was read is TGTGCCAGCAGTGAGAATACAGGGGCGAACACTGAA. Its translation: CASSENTGANTE. The complete CDR3 reads CASSENTGANTEAFF.

As for this clone: The CDR3 end lies 3 residues beyond the end of the read and is filled in from the germline J gene. The chain joins TRBV20-1 to TRBJ2-7; 9 nucleotides align to TRBD1. Germline V gene sequence: CDR1 DFQATT, CDR2 SNEGSKA (reference sequence). V was pared by 1 base and J by 2 bases, with 9 bases of the junction left unmatched. The CDR3 loop spans 16 amino acids. The CDR3 reads CSARVLTGGLTYEQYF. CDR3 DNA (partial): TGCAGTGCTAGAGTCCTGACAGGGGGATTAACCTACGAG.

This clone was seen a few times. The missing CDR3 end, 3 residues past where the read stops, is filled in from the germline J gene. The rearrangement links TRBV2 to TRBJ1-5, with D possibly TRBD1 on 5 matching bases. Trimming removed 5 bases from V and 3 bases from J, with 17 bases in between. Germline-derived CDR1 and CDR2 are SNHLY and FYNNEI. The CDR3 runs to 16 residues. The DNA read from the CDR3 is TGTGCCAGCAGTCTAGGGCAGGGTGGGCTCAATCAGCCC. Encoded protein: CASSLGQGGLNQP. Given in full, the CDR3 is CASSLGQGGLNQPQHF.

This clone appeared many times. The read ends 3 residues early relative to the CDR3; the germline J gene fills the gap. J is TRBJ2-3 and V is TRBV2; the match to TRBD1 covers 8 bases. Germline V gives CDR1 SNHLY, CDR2 FYNNEI. J lost 3 bases, V lost 6 bases, and 8 bases had no gene match. CDR3 length equals 15 residues. Incomplete CDR3 DNA: TGTGCCAGCAGCCCCGACAGGGGTTGGACAGATACG. Its translation is CASSPDRGWTDT. In full, the CDR3 reads CASSPDRGWTDTQYF.